This TCR beta chain originates from a study of OX40 agonist ivuxolimab in advanced cancers. Overall study: Dose-escalation patients suffered from hepatocellular carcinoma, melanoma, renal cell or head and neck cancer. Averaging about 60 years in age, with a range of about 23 to 79, the cohort was about 86% male.

For this clone: Its antigen is not identified.

Profiling relied on immunoSEQ multiplex PCR, and the TCRdb table lists in-frame clones only, not all of them. This sample has 20,000 or so clones, with 86% found just once. Unmatched junction bases numbered 12, after V lost 5 bases and J lost 7 bases. Germline V lookup: CDR1 MNHNS, CDR2 SASEGT. This CDR3 comprises 15 residues. Points from the study as a whole: In a subset of nonresponders, normalized T-cell clonal expansion was also low.

Here the sequenced sample was CD4+ or CD8+ T cells sorted from blood, taken in a trial of the OX40 agonist ivuxolimab. The chain employs TRBV6-1 and TRBJ2-5, with 8 positions matching TRBD2. The sequence was collected from an adult with an advanced solid tumor such as melanoma, head and neck, liver or kidney cancer. In DNA form, the CDR3 reads TGTGCCAGCAGTCGGACGGGAGGGGAGGGAGTGACCCAGTACTTC. Its protein product is CASSRTGGEGVTQYF.